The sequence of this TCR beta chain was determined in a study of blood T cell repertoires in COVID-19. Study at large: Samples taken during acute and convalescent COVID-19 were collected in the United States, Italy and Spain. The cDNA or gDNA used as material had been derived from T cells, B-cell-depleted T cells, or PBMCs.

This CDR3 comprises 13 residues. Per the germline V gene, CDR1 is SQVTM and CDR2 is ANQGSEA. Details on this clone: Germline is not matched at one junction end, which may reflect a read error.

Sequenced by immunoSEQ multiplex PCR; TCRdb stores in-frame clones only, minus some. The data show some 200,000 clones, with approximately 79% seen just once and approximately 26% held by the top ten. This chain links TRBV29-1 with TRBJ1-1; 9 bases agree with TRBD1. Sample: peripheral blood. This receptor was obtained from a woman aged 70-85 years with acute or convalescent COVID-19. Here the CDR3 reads CSVERTGAPIVLF. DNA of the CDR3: TGCAGCGTTGAAAGGACAGGGGCCCCTATAGTTCTCTTT.